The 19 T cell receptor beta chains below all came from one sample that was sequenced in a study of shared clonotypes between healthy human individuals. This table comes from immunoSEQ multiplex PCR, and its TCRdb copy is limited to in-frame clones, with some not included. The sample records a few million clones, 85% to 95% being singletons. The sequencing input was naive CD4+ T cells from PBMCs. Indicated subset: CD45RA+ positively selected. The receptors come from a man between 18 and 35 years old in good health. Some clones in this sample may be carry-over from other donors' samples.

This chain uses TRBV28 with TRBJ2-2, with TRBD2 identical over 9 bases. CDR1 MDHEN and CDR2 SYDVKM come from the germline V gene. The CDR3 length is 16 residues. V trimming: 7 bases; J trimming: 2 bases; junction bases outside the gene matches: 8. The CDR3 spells CASKPPGTSNTGELFF. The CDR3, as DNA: TGTGCCAGCAAACCCCCCGGGACTAGCAACACCGGGGAGCTGTTTTTT.

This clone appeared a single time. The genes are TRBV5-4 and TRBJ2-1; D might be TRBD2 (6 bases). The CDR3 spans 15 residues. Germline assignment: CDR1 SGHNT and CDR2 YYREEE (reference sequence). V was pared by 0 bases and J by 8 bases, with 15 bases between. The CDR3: CASSLGRELYDEQFF. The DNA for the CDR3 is TGTGCCAGCAGCTTGGGGAGGGAGCTTTACGATGAGCAGTTCTTC.

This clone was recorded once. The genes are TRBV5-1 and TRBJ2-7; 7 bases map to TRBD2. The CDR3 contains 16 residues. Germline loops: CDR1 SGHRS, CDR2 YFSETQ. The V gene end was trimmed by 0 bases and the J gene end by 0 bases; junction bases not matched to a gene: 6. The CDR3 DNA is TGCGCCAGCAGCTTGGTGTCGGGGGGACGCTCCTACGAGCAGTACTTC. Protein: CASSLVSGGRSYEQYF.

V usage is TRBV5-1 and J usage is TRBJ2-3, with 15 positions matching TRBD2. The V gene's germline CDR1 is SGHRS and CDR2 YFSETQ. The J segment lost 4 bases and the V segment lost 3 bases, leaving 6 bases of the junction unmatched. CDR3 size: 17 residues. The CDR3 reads CASSSWTSGRAADTQYF. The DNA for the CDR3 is TGCGCCAGCAGCTCGTGGACTAGCGGGAGGGCCGCAGATACGCAGTATTTT.

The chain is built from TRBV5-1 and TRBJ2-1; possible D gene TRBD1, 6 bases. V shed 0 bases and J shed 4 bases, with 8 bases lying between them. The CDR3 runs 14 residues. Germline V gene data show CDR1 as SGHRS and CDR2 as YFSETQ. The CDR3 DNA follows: TGCGCCAGCAGCTTGGTGACAGGTTACAATGAGCAGTTCTTC. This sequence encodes CASSLVTGYNEQFF.

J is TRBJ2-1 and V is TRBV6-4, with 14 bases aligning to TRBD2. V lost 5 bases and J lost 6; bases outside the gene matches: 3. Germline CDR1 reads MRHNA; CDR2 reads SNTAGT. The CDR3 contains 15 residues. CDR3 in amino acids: CASSMGLAGVNEQFF. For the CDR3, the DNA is TGTGCCAGCAGTATGGGACTAGCGGGAGTCAATGAGCAGTTCTTC.

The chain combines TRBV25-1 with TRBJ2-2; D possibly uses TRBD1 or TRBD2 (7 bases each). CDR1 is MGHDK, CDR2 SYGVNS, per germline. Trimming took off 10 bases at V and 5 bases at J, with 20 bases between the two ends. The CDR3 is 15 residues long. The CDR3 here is CATNQGGVETGELFF. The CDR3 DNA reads TGTGCCACAAATCAGGGGGGGGTGGAGACCGGGGAGCTGTTTTTT.

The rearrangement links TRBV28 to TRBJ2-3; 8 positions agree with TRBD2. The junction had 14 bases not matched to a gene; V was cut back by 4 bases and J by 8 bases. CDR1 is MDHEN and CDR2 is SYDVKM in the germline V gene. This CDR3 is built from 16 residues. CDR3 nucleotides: TGTGCCAGCAGTTCCGCTGCGGGAGGCACCCCCCTTACGCAGTATTTT. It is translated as CASSSAAGGTPLTQYF.

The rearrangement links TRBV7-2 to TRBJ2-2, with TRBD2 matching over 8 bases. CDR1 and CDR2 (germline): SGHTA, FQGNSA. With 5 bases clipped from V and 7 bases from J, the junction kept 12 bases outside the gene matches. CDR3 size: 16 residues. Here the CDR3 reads CASSQHTGGPGGELFF. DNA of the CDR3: TGTGCCAGCAGCCAGCACACGGGAGGGCCCGGCGGGGAGCTGTTTTTT. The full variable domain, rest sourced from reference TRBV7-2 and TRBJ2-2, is GAGVSQSPSNKVTEKGKDVELRCDPISGHTALYWYRQSLGQGLEFLIYFQGNSAPDKSGLPSDRFSAERTGGSVSTLTIQRTQQEDSAVYLCASSQHTGGPGGELFFGEGSRLTVL.

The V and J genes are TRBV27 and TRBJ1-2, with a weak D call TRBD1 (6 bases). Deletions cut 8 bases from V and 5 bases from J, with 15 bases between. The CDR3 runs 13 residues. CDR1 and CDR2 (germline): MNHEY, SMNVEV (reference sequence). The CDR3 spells CASGLGDTYGYTF. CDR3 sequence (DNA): TGTGCCAGCGGTCTGGGGGACACTTATGGCTACACCTTC.

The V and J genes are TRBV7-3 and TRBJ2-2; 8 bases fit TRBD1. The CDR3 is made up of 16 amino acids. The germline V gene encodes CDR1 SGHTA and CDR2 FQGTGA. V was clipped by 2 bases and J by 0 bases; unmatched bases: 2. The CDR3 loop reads CASSLLQGANTGELFF. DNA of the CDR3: TGTGCCAGCAGCTTATTACAGGGGGCGAACACCGGGGAGCTGTTTTTT.

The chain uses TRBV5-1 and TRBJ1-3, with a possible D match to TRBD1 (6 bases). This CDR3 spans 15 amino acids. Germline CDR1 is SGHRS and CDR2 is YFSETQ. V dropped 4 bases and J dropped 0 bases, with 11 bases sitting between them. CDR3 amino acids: CASSVLGGSGNTIYF. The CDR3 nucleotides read TGCGCCAGCAGCGTTTTAGGGGGCTCTGGAAACACCATATATTTT.

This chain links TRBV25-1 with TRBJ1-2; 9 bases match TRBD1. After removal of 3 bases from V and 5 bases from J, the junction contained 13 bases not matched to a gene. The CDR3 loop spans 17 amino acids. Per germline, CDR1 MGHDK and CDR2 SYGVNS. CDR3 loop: CASSEVRDREQGYGYTF. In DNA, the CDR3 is TGTGCCAGCAGTGAGGTTCGGGACAGGGAGCAAGGATATGGCTACACCTTC.

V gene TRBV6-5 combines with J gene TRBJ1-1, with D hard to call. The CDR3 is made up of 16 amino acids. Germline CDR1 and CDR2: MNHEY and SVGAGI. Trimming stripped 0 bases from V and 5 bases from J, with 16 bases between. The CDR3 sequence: CASSYSESAGGTEAFF. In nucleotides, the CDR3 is TGTGCCAGCAGTTACTCGGAATCTGCAGGTGGGACTGAAGCTTTCTTT.

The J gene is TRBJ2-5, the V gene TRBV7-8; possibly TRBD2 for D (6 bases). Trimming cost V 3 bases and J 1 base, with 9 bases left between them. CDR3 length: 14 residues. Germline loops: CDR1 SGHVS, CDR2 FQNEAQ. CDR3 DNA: TGTGCCAGCAGCTTCAACGGGGGCCAAGAGACCCAGTACTTC. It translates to CASSFNGGQETQYF. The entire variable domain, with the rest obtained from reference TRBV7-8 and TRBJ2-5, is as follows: GAGVSQSPRYKVAKRGQDVALRCDPISGHVSLFWYQQALGQGPEFLTYFQNEAQLDKSGLPSDRFFAERPEGSVSTLKIQRTQQEDSAVYLCASSFNGGQETQYFGPGTRLLVL.

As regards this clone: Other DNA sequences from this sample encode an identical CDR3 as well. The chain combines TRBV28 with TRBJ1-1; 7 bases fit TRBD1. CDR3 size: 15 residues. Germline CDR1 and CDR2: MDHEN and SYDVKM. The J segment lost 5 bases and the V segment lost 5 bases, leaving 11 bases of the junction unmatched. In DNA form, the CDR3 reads TGTGCCAGCAGTCTGGGAGGGGGCGGATGGACTGAAGCTTTCTTT. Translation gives CASSLGGGGWTEAFF.

CDR3 sequence: CASSLAPLTVDGYTF. The CDR3 DNA reads TGTGCCAGCAGCTTAGCTCCGTTAACAGTTGATGGCTACACCTTC. V usage is TRBV11-1 and J usage is TRBJ1-2; D is unresolved. Deletions cut 0 bases from V and 6 bases from J, with 14 bases between. Germline CDR1 and CDR2: SGHAT and FQDESV (reference sequence). CDR3 size: 15 residues.

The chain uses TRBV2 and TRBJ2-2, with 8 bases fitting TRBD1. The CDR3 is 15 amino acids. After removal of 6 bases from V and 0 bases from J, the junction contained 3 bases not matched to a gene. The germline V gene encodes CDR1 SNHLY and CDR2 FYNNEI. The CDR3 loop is CASRAGQANTGELFF. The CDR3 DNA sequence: TGTGCCAGCAGGGCGGGACAGGCGAACACCGGGGAGCTGTTTTTT.

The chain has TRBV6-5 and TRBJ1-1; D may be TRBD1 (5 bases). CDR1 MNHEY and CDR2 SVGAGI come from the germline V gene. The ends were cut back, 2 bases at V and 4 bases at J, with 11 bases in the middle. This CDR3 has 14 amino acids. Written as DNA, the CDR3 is TGTGCCAGCAGTTACGGGGGGGGTAGCACTGAAGCTTTCTTT. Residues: CASSYGGGSTEAFF.